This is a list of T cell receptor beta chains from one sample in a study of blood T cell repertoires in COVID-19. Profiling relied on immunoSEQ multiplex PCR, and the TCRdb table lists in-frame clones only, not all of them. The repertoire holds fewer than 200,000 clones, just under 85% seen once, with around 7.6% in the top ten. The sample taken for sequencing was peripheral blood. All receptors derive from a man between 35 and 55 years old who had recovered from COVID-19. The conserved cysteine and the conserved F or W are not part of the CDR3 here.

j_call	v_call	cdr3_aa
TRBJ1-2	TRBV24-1	ATSDTGTQTSGYT
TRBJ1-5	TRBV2	ASSPGGGNQPQH
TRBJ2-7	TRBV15	ATSRAGHNAQY
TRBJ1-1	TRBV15	ATSRKQGTEAF
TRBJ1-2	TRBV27	ASSLWPGPYGYT
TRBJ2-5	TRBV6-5	ASSSSFTSETQY
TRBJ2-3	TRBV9	ASSVGLAGEDTQY
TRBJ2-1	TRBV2	ASSVGGLGEQF
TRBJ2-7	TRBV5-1	ASSLEREQY
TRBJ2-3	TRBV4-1	ASSQGWTGDGTQY
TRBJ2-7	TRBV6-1	ASSENGVLYEQY
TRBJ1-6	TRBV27	ASNKSREGSPLH
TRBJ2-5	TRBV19	ASSIGQSALLQETQY
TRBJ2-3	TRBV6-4	ASSETSGGTDTQY
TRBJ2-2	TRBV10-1	ASSEKLWWLAGELF
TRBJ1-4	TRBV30	AWSGGREEKLF
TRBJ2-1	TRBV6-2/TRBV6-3	ASSYVLAGGTGNEQF
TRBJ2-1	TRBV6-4	ASSDSQLGRQF
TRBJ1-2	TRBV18	ASSPTGYGYT
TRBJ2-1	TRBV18	ASSPSRVDEQF
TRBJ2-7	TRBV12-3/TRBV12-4	ASSLSGIYEQY
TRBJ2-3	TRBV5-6	ASSQGGRVTQY
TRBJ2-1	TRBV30	AQAGGYSYEQF
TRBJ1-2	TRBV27	ASSADWTATNYGYT
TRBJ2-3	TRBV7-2	ASRPGGGRSDTQY
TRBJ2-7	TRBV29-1	NRRGYEQY
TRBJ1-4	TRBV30	AWRGAGEKLF
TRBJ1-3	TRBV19	ATGASGNTIY
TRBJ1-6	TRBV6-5	ASSRQGRYNSPLH
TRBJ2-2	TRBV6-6	ASSGVTGELF
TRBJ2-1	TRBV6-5	ASSYGTSGEGRQF
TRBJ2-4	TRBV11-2	ASSPREAKNIQY
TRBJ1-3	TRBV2	ASTLDTRVTIY
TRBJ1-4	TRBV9	ASSVGGQTEKLF
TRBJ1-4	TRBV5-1	ASSGQVNEKLF
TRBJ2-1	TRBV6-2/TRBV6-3	ASSYPHRGGPNNEQF
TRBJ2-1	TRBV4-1	ASSQVRDRRYNEQF
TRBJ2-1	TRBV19	ATDTRDNNEQF
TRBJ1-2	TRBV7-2	ASSPGAGQGYGYT
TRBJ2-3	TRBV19	ASSAGASTDTQY
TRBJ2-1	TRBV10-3	AINSGLAGGPIEQF
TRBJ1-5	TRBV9	ASSPTGGNQPQH
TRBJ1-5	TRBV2	ASSGGPHQPQH
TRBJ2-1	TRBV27	ASSFGGGLSDEQF
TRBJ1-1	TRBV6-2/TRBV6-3	ASSYSGQAEAF